This T cell receptor (beta chain) was captured in a study of T-cell memory formation after mild COVID-19. TCRdb recomputed calls from the 5' RACE reads with MiXCR, one row per CDR3 protein. The sample lists about 34,000 distinct CDR3 sequences, 7% to 9.5% occurring once. In the case of this clonotype: The junction and the germline gene differ at one end; a read error may be behind it.

Germline V gene data show CDR1 as DFQATT and CDR2 as SNEGSKA (reference sequence). The CDR3 covers 14 residues. The sequencing input was PBMCs or a T cell subset sorted from them (not recorded which). This receptor was identified in a man aged 18-30 years who had mild COVID-19 (a few samples of this study predate the infection). Cell type and time point are not known. V is TRBV20-1 and J is TRBJ1-1, with TRBD1 as a possible D gene (5 bases). This CDR3 is CSDRWGPGGTEAFF. In DNA form, the CDR3 reads TGCAGTGATAGATGGGGCCCGGGAGGGACTGAAGCTTTCTTT.